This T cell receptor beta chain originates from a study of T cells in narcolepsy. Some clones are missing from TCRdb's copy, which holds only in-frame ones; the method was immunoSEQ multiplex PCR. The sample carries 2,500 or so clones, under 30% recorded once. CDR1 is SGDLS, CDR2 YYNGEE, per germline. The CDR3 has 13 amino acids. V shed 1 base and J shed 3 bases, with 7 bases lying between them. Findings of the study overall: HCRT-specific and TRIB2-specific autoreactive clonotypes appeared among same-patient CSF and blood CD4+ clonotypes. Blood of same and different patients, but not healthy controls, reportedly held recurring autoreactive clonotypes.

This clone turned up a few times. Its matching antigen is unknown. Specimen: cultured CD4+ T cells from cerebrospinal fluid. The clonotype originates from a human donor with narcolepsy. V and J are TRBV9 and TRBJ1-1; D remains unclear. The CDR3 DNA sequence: TGTGCCAGCAGCGTAAGGCCCGACACTGAAGCTTTCTTT. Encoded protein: CASSVRPDTEAFF.